This is a list of T cell receptor beta chains from one sample in a study of T cells expressing NK-cell markers. TCRdb re-called the 5' RACE reads and catalogs CDR3 proteins one per entry, DNA excluded. This sample contains some 390,000 distinct CDR3 sequences. Sequencing was done on a sample of blood T cells: a sorted CD56 or NKG2C T cell subset, CD4+ or CD8+ T cells, or bulk PBMC T cells (not recorded which). These receptors originate from a woman aged 45-60 years in good health. The CDR3 runs from the conserved cysteine through the conserved F or W.

j_gene,v_gene,CDR3aa
TRBJ1-2,TRBV7-9,CASTHDGTKDGYTF
TRBJ1-4,TRBV7-8,CASSSPGRSNEKLFF
TRBJ2-6,TRBV25-1,CASSEAIRSGANVLTF
TRBJ2-5,TRBV5-1,CASSSTSGSGDQYF
TRBJ2-5,TRBV10-1,CASSDKLGVEETQYF
TRBJ2-7,TRBV25-1,CASSVGTYEQYF
TRBJ1-1,TRBV18,CASSPVGGRGEAFF
TRBJ2-7,TRBV3-1,CASSRGLAGIQDEQYF
TRBJ2-1,TRBV27,CASRQGVYNEQFF
TRBJ2-1,TRBV5-6,CASSLRVGLAAYNEQFF
TRBJ2-3,TRBV20-1,CSARYGTSGYTQYF
TRBJ2-1,TRBV6-5,CASSEGGQSYNEQFF
TRBJ2-3,TRBV6-1,CASSEGWSTDTQYF
TRBJ2-3,TRBV12-3/TRBV12-4,CASKGSPGPYPDTQYF
TRBJ2-5,TRBV12-3/TRBV12-4,CASSSLAGRGETQYF
TRBJ2-4,TRBV20-1,CSAFGTAKSGNIQYF
TRBJ1-6,TRBV12-3/TRBV12-4,CASSLVQGSSPLHF
TRBJ1-5,TRBV6-5,CASRSSGQVNQPQHF
TRBJ1-1,TRBV12-5,CASGLTGTEAFF
TRBJ2-4,TRBV5-1,CASRDRLAKNIQYF
TRBJ2-1,TRBV20-1,CSAGTGAGFGSEQFF
TRBJ2-5,TRBV14,CASSRSGPGQQETQYF
TRBJ2-2,TRBV20-1,CSARTTREPNTGELFF
TRBJ2-2,TRBV6-5,CASRRLAGGPVGELFF
TRBJ2-3,TRBV5-6,CASSPGQGESTDTQYF
TRBJ2-2,TRBV20-1,CSATRAGELFF
TRBJ1-1,TRBV5-1,CASSLAASGNTEAFF
TRBJ2-2,TRBV12-3/TRBV12-4,CASSFGLAGVRELFF
TRBJ2-5,TRBV7-2,CASSGSGGREETQYF
TRBJ1-2,TRBV5-5,CASSRERPNYGYTF
TRBJ1-2,TRBV5-5,CASSLRQGLYYGYTF
TRBJ2-2,TRBV6-5,CASSYSADPAGTYTGELFF
TRBJ1-1,TRBV20-1,CSASKTGNTEAFF
TRBJ2-1,TRBV5-1,CASSLVAGFDNEQFF
TRBJ2-2,TRBV6-6,CASSYLPSRELFF
TRBJ1-1,TRBV5-1,CASSSLATGKGTEAFF
TRBJ2-7,TRBV20-1,CSARVVSGGAGGQYF
TRBJ2-1,TRBV12-3/TRBV12-4,CASSFRLAGGFPSYNEQFF
TRBJ2-7,TRBV25-1,CASSWDTSYEQYF
TRBJ2-3,TRBV5-1,CASSFRDPDADTQYF
TRBJ2-5,TRBV5-1,CASSFMAGVQETQYF
TRBJ2-2,TRBV5-1,CASTRGDANTGELFF
TRBJ1-2,TRBV30,CALTGTGWGDGYTF
TRBJ2-1,TRBV7-9,CASSPRQFHSYNEQFF
TRBJ1-1,TRBV7-2,CASSLAPGSPEAFF
TRBJ2-1,TRBV5-1,CASSWVPANEQFF
TRBJ2-3,TRBV2,CASRHGTSPDTQYF
TRBJ1-4,TRBV24-1,CATSDAVGQGNEKLFF
TRBJ2-1,TRBV5-5,CASSLEVSRPHNEQFF
TRBJ2-3,TRBV9,CASSVGLATLEDTQYF
TRBJ2-3,TRBV20-1,CSATALFEDQGDTQYF
TRBJ2-5,TRBV2,CASSPRQVMSTQYF
TRBJ1-1,TRBV5-1,CASSLVQGASNEAFF
TRBJ2-1,TRBV6-2/TRBV6-3,CASKRDNSYNEQFF